Given below is one TCR beta chain in context. This clone was detected only a few times. Its antigen remains unidentified. It has no much larger one-base neighbor in the sample; base qualities were not kept. The data belong to a study of blood T cell repertoires in COVID-19 (dated by TCRdb to about 2020). Some background on the complete study: The collaborator samples originated in the United States, Italy and Spain and spanned the acute and convalescent phases of COVID-19. Deeply sampled blood TCRbeta repertoires from subjects exposed to, actively infected with, or recovered from COVID-19 were included in the dataset. Nearly every sample came with metadata listing a de-identified subject ID, COVID-19 status, age in years and sex. Where available, HLA class I and class II types were obtained from metadata supplied by the sample provider rather than from assay-based typing. The repertoires were released in a freely available public database intended as a resource for research on the immune response to SARS-CoV-2. The material from the prospective study consisted of cDNA or gDNA derived from T cells, B-cell-depleted T cells, or PBMCs. The samples were drawn from two sources: the first 160 participants of the ongoing ImmuneRACE study, and 1,254 subjects contributed by 6 global collaborators. Overall results and qualifications from the work: The amount of clinical and demographic metadata varied by source and participant and was provided uncurated.

From the cysteine up to the phenylalanine, the CDR3 has a length of 13 residues. Solely the CDR3 DNA is kept, with 39 bases framed from the first base. Looking up the germline V gene yields CDR1 SGHTA and CDR2 FQGNSA. V is cut by 3 bases and J by 12 bases, and the space between the germline ends is 14 bases. Collaborating institutions collected whole blood in K2EDTA tubes following their own protocols. For TCRbeta analysis, collaborators shipped samples as frozen whole blood, isolated PBMCs, or DNA extracted from either of those sample types. TCRbeta CDR3 regions were amplified from genomic DNA using the immunoSEQ Assay, a bias-controlled multiplex PCR. The study's processing was this. The number of nucleated cells in each sample was estimated from the amplification of reference gene primers within the assay. To quantify the absolute abundance of each unique TCRbeta CDR3 rearrangement, sequence reads were collapsed and filtered. Productive Simpson clonality was computed per sample as the square root of Simpson's diversity index over productive rearrangements. TCRdb's version of the immuneACCESS table is confined to in-frame rearrangements and falls short of the full clone set. An unresolved V gene accounts for under half of the shortfall where checked; the remainder is of unknown origin. The D gene and trimming were derived from the DNA, and the V and J assignments and clone size from that table. The sample has approximately 59,000 clones on record, 81% of them singletons. Of the sample, around 16% falls within the top ten clones.

Material: peripheral blood. The chain links TRBV7-2 with TRBJ2-2, with no confidently assigned D gene. The receptor was derived from an elderly man with acute or convalescent COVID-19. The nucleotide sequence reads TGTGCCAGCAGCTTCCAGCCCCAGGATAAGCTGTTTTTT. Translated, it gives CASSFQPQDKLFF.